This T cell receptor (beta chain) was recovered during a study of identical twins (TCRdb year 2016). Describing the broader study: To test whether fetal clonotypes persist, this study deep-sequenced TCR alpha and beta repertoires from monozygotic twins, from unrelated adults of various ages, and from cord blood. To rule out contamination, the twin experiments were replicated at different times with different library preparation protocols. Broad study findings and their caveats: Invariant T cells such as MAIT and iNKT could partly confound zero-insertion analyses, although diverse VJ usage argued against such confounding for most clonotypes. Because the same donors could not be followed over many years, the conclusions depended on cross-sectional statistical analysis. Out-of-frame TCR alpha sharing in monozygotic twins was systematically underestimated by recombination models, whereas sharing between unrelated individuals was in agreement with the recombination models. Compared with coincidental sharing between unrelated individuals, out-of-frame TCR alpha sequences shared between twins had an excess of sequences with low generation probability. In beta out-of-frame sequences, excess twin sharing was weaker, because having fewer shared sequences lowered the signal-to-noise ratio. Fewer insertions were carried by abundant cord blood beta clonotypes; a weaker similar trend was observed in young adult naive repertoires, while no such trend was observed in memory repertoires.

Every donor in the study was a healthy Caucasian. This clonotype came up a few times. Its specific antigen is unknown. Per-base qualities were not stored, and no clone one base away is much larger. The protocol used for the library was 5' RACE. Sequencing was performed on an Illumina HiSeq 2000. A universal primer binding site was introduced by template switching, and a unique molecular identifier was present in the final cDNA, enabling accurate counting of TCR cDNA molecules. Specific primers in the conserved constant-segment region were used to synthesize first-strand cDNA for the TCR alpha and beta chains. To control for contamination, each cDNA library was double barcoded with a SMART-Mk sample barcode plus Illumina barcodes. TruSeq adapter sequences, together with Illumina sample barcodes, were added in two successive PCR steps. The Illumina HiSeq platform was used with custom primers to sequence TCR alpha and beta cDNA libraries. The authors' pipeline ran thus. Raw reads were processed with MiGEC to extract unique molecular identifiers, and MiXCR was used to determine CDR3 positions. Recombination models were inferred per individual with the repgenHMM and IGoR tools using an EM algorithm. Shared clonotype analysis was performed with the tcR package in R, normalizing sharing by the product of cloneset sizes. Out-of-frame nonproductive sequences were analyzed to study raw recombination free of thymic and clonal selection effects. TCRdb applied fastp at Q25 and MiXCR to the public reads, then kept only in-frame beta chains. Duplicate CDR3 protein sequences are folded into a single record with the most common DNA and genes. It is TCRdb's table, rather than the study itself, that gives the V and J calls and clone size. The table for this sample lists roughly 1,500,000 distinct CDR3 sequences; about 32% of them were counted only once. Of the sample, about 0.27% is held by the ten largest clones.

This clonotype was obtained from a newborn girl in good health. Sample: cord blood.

The CDR3 in this case is CASSLVRRSSVAFF. The base sequence is TGTGCCAGCAGCTTAGTCAGGAGATCAAGCGTGGCTTTCTTT. Recombination linked TRBV7-8 to TRBJ1-1; the D gene is unclear. Including the terminal cysteine and phenylalanine, the CDR3 comprises 14 residues. Only the CDR3 DNA stays, 42 bases, in frame from base 1. The germline V gene supplies CDR1 SGHVS and CDR2 FQNEAQ. V is pared back by 1 base and J by 11 bases, with 17 bases lying between the germline termini.